This record concerns one TCR beta chain sequence. Its antigen is currently unknown. The data were obtained in a study of T cells in Graves' hyperthyroidism and ophthalmopathy. Study in general: Blood from the periphery was taken at initial diagnosis, before any treatment. Study-level results: With a median lead of approximately 6 months before onset, the model predicted ophthalmopathy.

Amplification of TCR beta CDR3 regions was performed using RNA transcripts as template. TCR CDR3 underwent first-round RT-PCR with the HTBI primer set. MiXCR, run by TCRdb on the multiplex PCR reads, gives a single entry per CDR3 protein. The sample shows about 380,000 distinct CDR3 sequences, approximately 12% of them seen only once. Hyperthyroidism was newly diagnosed in patients aged 18 to 65 (duration under 2 months). This sample holds PBMCs from 10 ml fresh peripheral blood. The sequence derives from a man aged 25 to 45 with Graves' hyperthyroidism that later progressed to Graves' ophthalmopathy. Sequences were obtained from blood.

CDR3 amino acids: CASSTSTRGEATDTQYF. CDR3 in DNA: TGTGCCAGCAGCACCAGTACGCGGGGGGAAGCCACAGATACGCAGTATTTT. The chain couples TRBV13 to TRBJ2-3, with 8 positions matching TRBD2. The V and J ends lost 5 bases and 2 bases, in that order; junction bases with no gene match: 12. Germline-derived CDR1 and CDR2 are PRHDT and FYEKMQ (reference sequence). This CDR3 is built from 17 residues.